This T cell receptor beta chain came from a study of CD8 T cells in Susac syndrome. TCR beta sequences were obtained from blood CD8+ and CD4+ T cells. Treatment-naive patients with stable or active relapsing-remitting disease were the multiple sclerosis controls. The CD8+ and CD4+ T cells were isolated magnetically using a negative isolation approach, whereas the TEMRA cells were enriched by FACS. Germline lookup yields CDR1 SGHTA and CDR2 FQGTGA. V was pared by 1 base and J by 0 bases, with 8 bases between. The CDR3 covers 15 residues. Reverse transcription used about 0.45 to 1 ug RNA and random hexamers. Across 54 Vbeta and 13 Jbeta, TCR beta CDR3 was amplified with immunoSEQ multiplex PCR. A single record per CDR3 protein comes from TCRdb applying MiXCR to the immunoSEQ multiplex PCR reads. Of 200,000 to 300,000 distinct CDR3 sequences listed, just under 95% are singletons.

The clonotype originates from a human donor with multiple sclerosis. The chain uses TRBV7-3 and TRBJ2-3; D not resolved. Sequenced input: CD4+ T cells from PBMCs. CDR3: CASSLIAASTDTQYF. CDR3 in DNA: TGTGCCAGCAGCTTAATTGCGGCTAGCACAGATACGCAGTATTTT. Full variable domain (remainder filled in from reference TRBV7-3 and TRBJ2-3): GAGVSQTPSNKVTEKGKYVELRCDPISGHTALYWYRQSLGQGPEFLIYFQGTGAADDSGLPNDRFFAVRPEGSVSTLKIQRTERGDSAVYLCASSLIAASTDTQYFGPGTRLTVL.